The rows below give T cell receptor beta chains drawn from one sample of a study of tumor and adjacent non-tumor tissue in lung cancer. TCRdb fed the multiplex PCR reads into MiXCR, producing one record per CDR3 protein. The sample yields 110,000 or so distinct CDR3 sequences, more than 70% seen once. Sequenced sample: lung tumor tissue. The receptor set was obtained from a woman in her sixties or seventies with non-small cell lung cancer. CDR3s include the opening cysteine and the closing phenylalanine or tryptophan. The order of the fields is J gene, D gene, clone size, V gene, CDR3 protein, CDR3 DNA. D genes are given only for firm matches. Only some rows state a clone size, as once, few, many or a class for expanded clones.

TRBJ2-7 | . | . | TRBV11-2 | CASSLCGYEQYF | TGTGCCAGCAGTTTATGTGGCTACGAGCAGTACTTC
TRBJ2-2 | . | . | TRBV5-1 | CASSLERTGERFF | TGCGCCAGCAGCTTGGAACGGACCGGGGAGCGGTTTTTT
TRBJ2-1 | TRBD1 | . | TRBV7-9 | CASSLPRDSSYNEQSF | TGTGCCAGCAGCTTACCCCGGGACAGCTCCTACAATGAGCAGTCCTTC
TRBJ2-3 | . | few | TRBV28 | CASSLRDTQYF | TGTGCCAGCAGCCTACGAGATACGCAGTATTTT
TRBJ2-1 | TRBD2 | once | TRBV11-3 | CASSLELTSWSLNERFF | TGTGCCAGCAGCTTAGAGTTGACTAGCTGGAGCCTTAATGAGCGGTTCTTC
TRBJ1-6 | . | . | TRBV20-1 | CSARSGGIENSPLNF | TGCAGTGCTCGGTCTGGGGGCATTGAAAATTCACCCCTCAACTTT
TRBJ2-7 | . | once | TRBV6-6 | CASSHQTWGDYEQYF | TGTGCCAGCAGTCACCAGACATGGGGAGATTACGAGCAGTATTTC
TRBJ1-1 | . | . | TRBV6-2/TRBV6-3 | CASSSRAGFFGYTEAFF | TGTGCCAGCAGTTCCCGAGCTGGCTTTTTTGGATACACTGAAGCTTTCTTT
TRBJ1-4 | TRBD1 | few | TRBV4-3 | CASSQGTGLPDKKLFF | TGCGCCAGCAGCCAAGGGACAGGGCTCCCCGATAAAAAACTGTTTTTT
TRBJ2-1 | TRBD2 | . | TRBV5-6 | CVSSLLAGGQTYNEQFF | TGTGTCAGCAGCTTACTAGCGGGGGGACAAACTTACAATGAGCAGTTCTTC
TRBJ2-3 | . | . | TRBV20-1 | CSAHSSMLTDTQYF | TGCAGTGCGCACAGTAGCATGCTCACAGATACGCAGTATTTT
TRBJ1-2 | . | . | TRBV14 | CASSHTRYGASAF | TGTGCCAGCAGCCACACCCGGTACGGGGCTAGCGCCTTC
TRBJ1-3 | . | few | TRBV12-3/TRBV12-4 | CASRPTESSGNTIYF | TGTGCCAGCAGACCGACAGAAAGCTCTGGAAACACCATATATTTT
TRBJ2-7 | . | . | TRBV11-2 | CARSPQGRANEQYF | TGTGCCAGGAGCCCACAGGGAAGGGCCAACGAGCAGTACTTC
TRBJ1-4 | . | medium-sized | TRBV29-1 | CSVDGGREKLFF | TGCAGCGTTGATGGCGGGAGGGAAAAACTGTTTTTT
TRBJ2-1 | . | . | TRBV10-3 | CAISGGLAVPFF | TGTGCCATCAGTGGAGGGCTCGCCGTGCCGTTCTTC
TRBJ1-2 | . | . | TRBV11-2 | CASSLTGPYNYLYTF | TGTGCCAGCAGCCTTACAGGCCCTTATAACTATCTCTACACCTTC
TRBJ2-2 | . | . | TRBV4-1 | CASSQVCGLQSELFF | TGCGCCAGCAGCCAAGTGTGTGGGCTCCAGTCGGAGCTGTTTTTT
TRBJ1-6 | . | . | TRBV6-6 | CDSRFDEESSNNSPLHF | TGTGACAGCAGATTTGATGAAGAGAGCTCCAATAATTCACCCCTCCACTTT